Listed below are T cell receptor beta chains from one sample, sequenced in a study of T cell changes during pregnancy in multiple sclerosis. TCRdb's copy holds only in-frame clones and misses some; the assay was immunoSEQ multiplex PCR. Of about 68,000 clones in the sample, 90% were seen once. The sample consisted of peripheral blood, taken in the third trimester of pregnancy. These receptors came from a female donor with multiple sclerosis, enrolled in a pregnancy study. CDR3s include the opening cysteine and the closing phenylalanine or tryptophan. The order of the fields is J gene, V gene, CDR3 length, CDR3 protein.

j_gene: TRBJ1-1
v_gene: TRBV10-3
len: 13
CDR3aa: CATYGQDVTEAFF

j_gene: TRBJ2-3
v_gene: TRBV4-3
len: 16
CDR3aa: CASSQELAGGPDTQYF

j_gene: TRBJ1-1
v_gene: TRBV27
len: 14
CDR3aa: CASSFGLGGTEAFF

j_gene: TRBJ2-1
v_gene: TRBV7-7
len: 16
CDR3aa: CASSSSSGPVFNEQFF

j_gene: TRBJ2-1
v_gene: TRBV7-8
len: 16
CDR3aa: CASSLGTSGRGNEQFF

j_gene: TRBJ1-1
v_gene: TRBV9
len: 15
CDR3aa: CASSAGGRMNTEAFF

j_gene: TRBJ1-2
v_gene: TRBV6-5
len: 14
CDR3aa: CASSSSQGKAGYTF

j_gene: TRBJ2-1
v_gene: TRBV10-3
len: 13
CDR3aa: CAISGSVYNEQFF

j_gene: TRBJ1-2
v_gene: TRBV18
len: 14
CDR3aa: CASSPPTSEVGYTF

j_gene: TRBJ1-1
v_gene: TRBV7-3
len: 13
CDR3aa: CASSYGGNTEAFF

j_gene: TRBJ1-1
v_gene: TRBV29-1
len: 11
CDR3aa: CSVSNLAEAFF

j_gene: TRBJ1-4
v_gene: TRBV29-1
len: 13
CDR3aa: CSVPSATNEKLFF

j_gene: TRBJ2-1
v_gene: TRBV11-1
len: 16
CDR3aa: CASSLGTGQGNNEQFF

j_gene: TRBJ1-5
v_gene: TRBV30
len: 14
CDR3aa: CAWSSGGSNQPQHF

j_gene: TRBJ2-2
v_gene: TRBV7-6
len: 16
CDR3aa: CASSRTSGSNTGELFF

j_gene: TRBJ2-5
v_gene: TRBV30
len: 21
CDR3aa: CAWSVRRGTGRETGSQETQYF

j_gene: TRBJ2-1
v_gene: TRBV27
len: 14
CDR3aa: CASSLAGTYNEQFF

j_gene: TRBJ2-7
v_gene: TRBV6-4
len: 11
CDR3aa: CASTGSYEQYF

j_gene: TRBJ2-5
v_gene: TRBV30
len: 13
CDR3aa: CAWRRTGGETQYF

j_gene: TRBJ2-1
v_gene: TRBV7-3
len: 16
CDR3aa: CASSLTGTGGYNEQFF

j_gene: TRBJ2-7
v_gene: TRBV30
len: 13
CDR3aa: CAWSRGEGVEQYF

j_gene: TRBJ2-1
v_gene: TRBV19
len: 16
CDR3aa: CASGWVGGSSYNEQFF

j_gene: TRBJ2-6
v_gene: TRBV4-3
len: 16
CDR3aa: CASSQGEVSGANVLTF

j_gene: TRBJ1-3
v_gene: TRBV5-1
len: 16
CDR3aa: CASSDYQGSSGNTIYF

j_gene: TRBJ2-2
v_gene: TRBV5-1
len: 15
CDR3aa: CASSWTGVDTGELFF

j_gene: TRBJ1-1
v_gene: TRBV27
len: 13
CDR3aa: CASSSRAGTEAFF

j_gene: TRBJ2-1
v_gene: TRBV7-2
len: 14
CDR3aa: CASSRDWGDDEQFF

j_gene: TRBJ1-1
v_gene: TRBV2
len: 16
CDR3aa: CASSATRGGLNTEAFF

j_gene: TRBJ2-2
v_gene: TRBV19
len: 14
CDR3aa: CASCLAGLAGELFF

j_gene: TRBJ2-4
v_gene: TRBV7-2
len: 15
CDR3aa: CASSHQDGLRDIQYF

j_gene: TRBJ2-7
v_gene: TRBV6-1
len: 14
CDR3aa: CASNIRDSFYEQYF

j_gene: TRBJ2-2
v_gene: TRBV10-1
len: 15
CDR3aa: CASSDGGEGPGELFF

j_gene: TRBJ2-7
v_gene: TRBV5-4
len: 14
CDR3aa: CASSSVQGASEQYF

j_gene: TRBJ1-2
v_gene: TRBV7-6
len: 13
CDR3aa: CASSSGQGDGYTF

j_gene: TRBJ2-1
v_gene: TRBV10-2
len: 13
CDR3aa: CASRLAGGPEQFF

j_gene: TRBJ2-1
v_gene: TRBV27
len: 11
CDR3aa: CASLGYNEQFF

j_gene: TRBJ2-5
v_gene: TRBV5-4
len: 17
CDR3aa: CASSLVGTAHHEETQYF

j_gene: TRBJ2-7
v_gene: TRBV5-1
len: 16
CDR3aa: CASSFGTSGTLYEQYF

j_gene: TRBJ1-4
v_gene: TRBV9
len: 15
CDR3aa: CASSKTFGVEEKLFF

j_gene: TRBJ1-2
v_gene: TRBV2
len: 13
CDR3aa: CASRRDESYGYTF

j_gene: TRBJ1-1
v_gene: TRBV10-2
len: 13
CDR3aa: CASTGGGNTEAFF